This T cell receptor (beta chain) was captured in a study of T cells after posttransplantation cyclophosphamide. Produced via immunoSEQ multiplex PCR; TCRdb's table is partial and in-frame only. The sample has tens of thousands of clones; about nine tenths are singletons. Findings and caveats of the study: After PTCy, TRB diversity resembled that of CNI/methotrexate controls. Blood and skin or GI T cell repertoires showed limited TRB overlap. Later post-transplant blood repertoires were often dominated by donor CD8+ memory clones.

Busulfan-fludarabine conditioning, marrow transplant, and cyclophosphamide on days +3 and +4 were administered. As concerns this clone: What it recognizes is unknown.

The CDR3 contains 16 residues. CDR1 and CDR2 (germline): SGHNT, YYREEE (reference sequence). V shed 0 bases, J shed 7 bases, and the junction held 7 bases outside the gene matches. This chain links TRBV5-4 with TRBJ1-6; 7 nucleotides align to TRBD1. The sample was PBMCs, taken after allogeneic stem cell transplant with posttransplant cyclophosphamide. The source is a female patient between 30 and 40 years old who received an allogeneic stem cell transplant from an unrelated donor, was CMV-positive, and had no GVHD. Some T cells here may be from the graft donor. This CDR3 is CASSLARQGGNSPLHF. In DNA form, the CDR3 reads TGTGCCAGCAGCTTGGCCCGACAGGGTGGCAATTCACCCCTCCACTTT.